This TCR beta chain was recorded in a study of blood T cell repertoires in COVID-19. Study-wide context: Acute and convalescent COVID-19 specimens originated in the United States, Italy and Spain.

V lost 5 bases to trimming and J lost 2 bases; unmatched junction nucleotides: 6. The CDR3 has 16 amino acids. Per the germline V gene, CDR1 is SQVTM and CDR2 is ANQGSEA. Original handling: By means of reference gene primer amplification, nucleated cell counts were estimated. The table came from immunoSEQ multiplex PCR; TCRdb's copy has only in-frame clones and leaves some out. The DNA gave D and trimming, while V, J and clone size come from that table. In the table there are hundreds of thousands of clones, about 91% of which are singletons. V usage is TRBV29-1 and J usage is TRBJ2-7; 16 nucleotides agree with TRBD2. Sequences were obtained from PBMCs or T cells enriched from blood (not recorded which). This TCR was recovered from a woman aged 18-29 years who had recovered from COVID-19. CDR3 nucleotide sequence: TGCAGCGTTTTGGGACTAGCGGGAGGGATCCCCTACGAGCAGTACTTC. This translates into CSVLGLAGGIPYEQYF.